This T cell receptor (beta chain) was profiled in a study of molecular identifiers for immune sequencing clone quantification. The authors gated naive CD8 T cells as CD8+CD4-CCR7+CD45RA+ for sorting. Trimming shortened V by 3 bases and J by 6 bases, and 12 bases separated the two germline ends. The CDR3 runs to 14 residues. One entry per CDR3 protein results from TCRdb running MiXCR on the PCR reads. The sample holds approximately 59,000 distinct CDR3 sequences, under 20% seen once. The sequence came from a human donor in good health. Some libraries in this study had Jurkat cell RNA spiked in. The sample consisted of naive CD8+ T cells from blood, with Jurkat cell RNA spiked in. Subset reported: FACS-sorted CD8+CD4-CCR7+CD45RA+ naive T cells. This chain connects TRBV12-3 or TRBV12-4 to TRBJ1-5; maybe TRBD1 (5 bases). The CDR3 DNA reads TGTGCCAGCAGTTTTTTAGGGGAGGGTCAGCCCCAGCATTTT. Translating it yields CASSFLGEGQPQHF.